This TCR beta chain originates from a study of blood T cell repertoires in COVID-19. Study-level background: T cells, B-cell-depleted T cells, or PBMCs supplied cDNA or gDNA.

The repertoire was sequenced with immunoSEQ multiplex PCR; TCRdb's copy has only in-frame clones and lacks some. The sample carries roughly 180,000 clones, around 85% recorded once. This clone was seen only a few times. The source of this sequence is a man aged 80 or over with COVID-19, enrolled during active disease. Input material: peripheral blood.

Here the CDR3 DNA reads TGTGCCAGCAGCCCGAGGGACAAGACAGGACTAACTAATGAAAAACTGTTTTTT. This translates into CASSPRDKTGLTNEKLFF. This chain joins TRBV7-9 and TRBJ1-4; tentatively, D is TRBD1 (6 bases). Trimming took off 5 bases at V and 1 base at J, with 20 bases between the two ends. The V gene's germline CDR1 is SEHNR and CDR2 FQNEAQ (reference sequence). The CDR3 is 18 residues long.